In this sample, the clone carrying this T cell receptor (beta chain) turned up a few times. Its specificity is not known. These data are taken from a study of cytomegalovirus exposure and HLA in healthy donors. A multiplex PCR was run with 60 Vbeta primers and 13 Jbeta primers. In the authors' methods: An analysis that came later counted approximately 76 million unique TCR beta chains, roughly 11 million shared. Sequencing was performed with immunoSEQ multiplex PCR; in TCRdb, only in-frame clones are kept and a portion is missing. D and trimming were read from the DNA, whereas the V and J calls and clone size are those reported in that table. The sample consists of 90,000 to 95,000 clones, just under 80% of them appearing once. In germline, CDR1 is MDHEN, CDR2 SYDVKM. This CDR3 contains 15 residues. After removal of 5 bases from V and 2 bases from J, the junction contained 7 bases not matched to a gene.

Study findings and constraints: Indistinguishable V segments, including TRBV6-2 and TRBV6-3, were excluded.

V usage is TRBV28 and J usage is TRBJ2-7, with TRBD1 matching 9 bases. Source material: PBMCs. The TCR comes from a male donor in good health and CMV-seropositive. CDR3: CASSPGQGRPYEQYF. The CDR3 region has the DNA TGTGCCAGCAGTCCAGGACAGGGGCGGCCCTACGAGCAGTACTTC.